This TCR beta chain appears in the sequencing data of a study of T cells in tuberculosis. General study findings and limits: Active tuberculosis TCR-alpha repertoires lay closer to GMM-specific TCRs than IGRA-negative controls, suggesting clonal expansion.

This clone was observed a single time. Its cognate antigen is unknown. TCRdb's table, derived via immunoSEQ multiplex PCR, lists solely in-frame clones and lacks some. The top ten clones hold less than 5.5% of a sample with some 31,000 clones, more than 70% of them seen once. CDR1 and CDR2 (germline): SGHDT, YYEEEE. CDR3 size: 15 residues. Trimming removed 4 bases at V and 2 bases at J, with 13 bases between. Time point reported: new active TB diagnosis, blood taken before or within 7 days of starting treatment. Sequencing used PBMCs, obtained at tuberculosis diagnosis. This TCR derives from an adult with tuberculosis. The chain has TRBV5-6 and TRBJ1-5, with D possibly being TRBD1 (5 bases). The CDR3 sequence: CASSLIGGGNQPQHF. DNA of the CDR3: TGTGCCAGCAGCCTTATTGGGGGGGGCAATCAGCCCCAGCATTTT.